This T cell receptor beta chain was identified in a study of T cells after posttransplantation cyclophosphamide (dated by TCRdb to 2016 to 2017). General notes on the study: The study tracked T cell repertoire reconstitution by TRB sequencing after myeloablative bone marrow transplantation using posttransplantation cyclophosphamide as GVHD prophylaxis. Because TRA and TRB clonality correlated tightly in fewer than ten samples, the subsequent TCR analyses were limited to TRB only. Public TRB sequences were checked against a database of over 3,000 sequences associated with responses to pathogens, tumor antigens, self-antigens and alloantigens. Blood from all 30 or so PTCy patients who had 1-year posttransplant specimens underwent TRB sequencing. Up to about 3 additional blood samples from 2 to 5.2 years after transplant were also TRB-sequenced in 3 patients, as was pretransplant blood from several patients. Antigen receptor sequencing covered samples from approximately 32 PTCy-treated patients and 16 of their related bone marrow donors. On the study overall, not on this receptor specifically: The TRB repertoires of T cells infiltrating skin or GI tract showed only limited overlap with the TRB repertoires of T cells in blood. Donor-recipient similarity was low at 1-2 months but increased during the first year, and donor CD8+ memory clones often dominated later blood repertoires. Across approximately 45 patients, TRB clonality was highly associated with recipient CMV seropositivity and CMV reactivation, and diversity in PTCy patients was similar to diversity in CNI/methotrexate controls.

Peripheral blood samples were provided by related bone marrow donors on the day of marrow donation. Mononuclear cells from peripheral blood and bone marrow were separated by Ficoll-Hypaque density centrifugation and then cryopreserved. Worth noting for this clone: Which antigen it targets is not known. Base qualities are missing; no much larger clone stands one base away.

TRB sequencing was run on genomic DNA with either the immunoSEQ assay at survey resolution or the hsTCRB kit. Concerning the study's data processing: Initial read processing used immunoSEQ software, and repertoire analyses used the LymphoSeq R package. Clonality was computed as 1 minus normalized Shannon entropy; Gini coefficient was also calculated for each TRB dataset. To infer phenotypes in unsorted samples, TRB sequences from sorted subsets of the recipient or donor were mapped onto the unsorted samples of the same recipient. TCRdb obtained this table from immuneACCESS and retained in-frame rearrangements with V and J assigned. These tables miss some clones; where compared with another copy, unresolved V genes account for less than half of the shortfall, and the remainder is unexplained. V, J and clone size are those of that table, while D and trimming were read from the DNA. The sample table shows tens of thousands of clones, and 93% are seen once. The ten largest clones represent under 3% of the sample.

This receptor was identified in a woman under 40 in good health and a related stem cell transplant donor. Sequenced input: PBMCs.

The nucleotides read TGTGCCAGCAGCAAAAGGGGGCCACTCCGGGCGTGGGAAGAGCAGTACTTC. It encodes CASSKRGPLRAWEEQYF. The chain is encoded by TRBV21-1 joined to TRBJ2-7; no check of the table's D call, TRBD1, against the DNA was made. TRBV21-1 is flagged as a pseudogene. From cysteine to phenylalanine, the CDR3 is 17 amino acids long. Only CDR3 DNA remains: 51 bases, in frame from the first base.